This T cell receptor beta chain came from a study of response to subunit inactivated influenza vaccine. This CDR3 region has 17 residues. Per the germline V gene, CDR1 is DFQATT and CDR2 is SNEGSKA (reference sequence). Trimming left V 1 base short and J 2 bases short, with 18 bases between. Comments on this clonotype: Its antigen is undetermined.

MiXCR, run by TCRdb on the RT-PCR reads, gives a single entry per CDR3 protein. Of 700,000 to 800,000 distinct CDR3 sequences in the sample, 15% to 20% were seen once. Study results and caveats: New T cells are recruited in small numbers by each seasonal influenza vaccination, according to the authors' suggestion.

The source of this sequence is a man aged 50-59 years who received an inactivated influenza vaccine. J is TRBJ1-5 and V is TRBV20-1; perhaps TRBD1 as D (6 bases). The sequenced sample was PBMCs from blood, obtained about 5 days after vaccination. The CDR3 sequence: CSARGDQGIIGNQPQHF. The CDR3 DNA reads as TGCAGTGCTAGAGGCGACCAGGGGATAATAGGCAATCAGCCCCAGCATTTT.